This T cell receptor beta chain derives from a study of vaccination and CD4 T cells after COVID-19. Overall study context: Stimulation of cells relied on overlapping spike peptides derived from SARS-CoV-2, HCoV-NL63, HCoV-OC43 and HCoV-229E.

Study-wide results and limits: Although the median of SARS-CoV-2-reactive clonotypes rose from about 20 to 38, the change was not significant. Convalescent patients had a median approximately 86% of post-vaccine SARS-CoV-2-reactive clones that were detected only after vaccination, not before it.

Germline CDR1 and CDR2: DFQATT and SNEGSKA (reference sequence). Between the trimmed V and J ends, which lost 0 bases and 8 bases, there was a span of 16 bases. The CDR3 covers 14 residues. This clonotype is medium-sized within its sample. The antigen is undetermined. This sample's treatment: roughly nine-day PBMC culture with coronavirus spike peptide pools or control peptides (ViraFEST assay). Scientists ran DNA taken from cultured CD4+ T cells through the Oncomine TCR Beta short-read assay for sequencing. In TCRdb, the PCR reads were re-called with MiXCR into one record per CDR3 protein. The sample holds approximately 4,000 distinct CDR3 sequences; 45% are singletons and the top ten take more than 40%.

This TCR derives from a human donor who had recovered from COVID-19. Material for sequencing was CD4+ T cells from blood, cultured in vitro. The J gene is TRBJ1-2, the V gene TRBV20-1, with D possibly being TRBD1 (5 bases). CDR3: CSARERGRVRGYTF. CDR3 in DNA: TGCAGTGCTAGAGAAAGGGGCAGGGTGCGCGGCTACACCTTC.